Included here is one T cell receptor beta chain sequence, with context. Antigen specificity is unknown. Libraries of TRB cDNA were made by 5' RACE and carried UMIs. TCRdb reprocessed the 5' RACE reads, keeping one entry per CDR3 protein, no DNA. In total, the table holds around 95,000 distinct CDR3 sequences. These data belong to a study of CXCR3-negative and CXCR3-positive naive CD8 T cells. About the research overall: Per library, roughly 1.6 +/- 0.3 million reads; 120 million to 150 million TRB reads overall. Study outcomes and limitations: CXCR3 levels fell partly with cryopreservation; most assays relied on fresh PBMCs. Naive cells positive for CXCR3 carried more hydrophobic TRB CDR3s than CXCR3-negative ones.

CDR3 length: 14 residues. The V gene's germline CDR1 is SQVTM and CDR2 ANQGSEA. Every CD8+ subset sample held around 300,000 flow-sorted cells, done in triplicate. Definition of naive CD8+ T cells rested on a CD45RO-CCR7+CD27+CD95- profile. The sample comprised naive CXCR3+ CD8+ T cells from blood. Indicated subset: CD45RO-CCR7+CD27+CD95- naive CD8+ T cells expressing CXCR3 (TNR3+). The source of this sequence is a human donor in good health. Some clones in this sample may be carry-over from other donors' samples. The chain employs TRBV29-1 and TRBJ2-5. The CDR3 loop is CSVEEVQGTETQYF.